The T cell receptor beta chain under discussion was sequenced for a study of Ad26.COV2.S vaccination and SARS-CoV-2 variants (dated by TCRdb to the early 2020s). About the full investigation: Donors in the vaccine arm were drawn from COV1001, a multicentre, randomized, double-blind, placebo-controlled phase I-IIa trial testing Ad26.COV2.S in healthy adults. Sequencing of the TCRbeta repertoire served to evaluate the specificity and breadth of SARS-CoV-2-reactive T cell receptors following Ad26.COV2.S vaccination. Dosing of Ad26.COV2.S was intramuscular, at either 5x10^10 or 1x10^11 viral particles, delivered as one shot or as two shots spaced 56 days apart. Trial participants were randomized into five groups of five, in which low-dose or high-dose Ad26.COV2.S was given once or twice, or placebo was given on both occasions. Blinding of investigators to trial group allocation was maintained during experiments and outcome assessment. A total of about 30 samples were included in the TCR-sequenced set, comprising roughly 19 Ad26.COV2.S vaccine recipients, 5 placebo recipients and 8 SARS-CoV-2 convalescent individuals. Overall study results and their limits: Ad26.COV2.S recipients had higher spike-specific TCR breadth than placebo recipients (P = 0.0014). After vaccination, substantial breadth of spike-specific CD8+ and CD4+ T cell responses was reported. The study lacked the statistical power to compare responses across vaccine doses or regimens. It was noted by the authors that total T cell responses may have been underestimated by the TCR breadth and depth analyses. Vaccine and placebo recipients had similar non-spike TCR breadth, a finding consistent with the vaccine containing only spike.

Trimming at the junction amounts to 0 bases on V and 2 bases on J, and the germline ends lie 5 bases apart. Including the terminal cysteine and phenylalanine, the CDR3 comprises 13 residues. Of the read, only the CDR3 DNA is kept; its 39 bases are in frame from base 1. Sequences SGHNT (CDR1) and YYREEE (CDR2) are obtained from the germline V gene (reference sequence). The treatment or condition label, as the study defines it: over 15 received Ad26.COV2.S at low or high dose, single or two shots; roughly five received placebo; per-sample allocation not given. Repertoires of vaccine and placebo recipients were sequenced from samples collected on day 63 after the first injection. Between 29 July and 7 August 2020, Cohort 1b enrolled about 27 adults aged 18-55 years at one site in Boston, USA. As a vaccine, Ad26.COV2.S was a replication-incompetent adenovirus type 26 vector that expressed a prefusion-stabilized SARS-CoV-2 spike protein derived from the original Wuhan strain.

The immunoSEQ Assay was the method used to sequence TCRbeta CDR3 regions. After extraction, genomic DNA underwent amplification by bias-controlled multiplex PCR, followed by high-throughput sequencing. Regarding the original processing steps: To quantify the absolute abundance of every unique TCRbeta CDR3 region, sequences were collapsed and filtered. T cell fraction was estimated by normalizing TCRbeta template counts to usable DNA, with usable DNA measured through amplification of reference genes found in all nucleated cells. Repertoire TCRs were annotated as SARS-CoV-2-specific when V gene, CDR3 amino acid sequence and J gene were exactly matched to a known reactive TCR set. The reference SARS-CoV-2 TCR set came from MIRA and was filtered for enrichment in COVID-19-positive ImmuneCODE repertoires, removing public or cross-reactive TCRs. Based on the MIRA antigens, annotated TCRs were further analysed at the level of specific ORF or position within ORF. Breadth was defined as annotated unique rearrangements over total unique productive rearrangements; depth was the summed frequency of those rearrangements. Group comparisons of TCR breadth used two-sided Wilcoxon rank-sum tests. Not all clones reach the TCRdb copy of this immuneACCESS table, which keeps in-frame sequences only. Checked studies attribute under half of the gap to unresolved V genes and leave the rest unexplained. The D gene and trimming were derived from the DNA, and the V and J assignments and clone size from that table. This sample lists about 350,000 clones; 85% to 90% were detected once. The ten most abundant clones make up 5% of the sample.

Worth noting for this clone: Its antigen is currently not known. Base qualities are not provided; no much larger clone lies one nucleotide away.

Recombination linked TRBV5-4 to TRBJ1-2; D gene: possibly TRBD1, on 5 matching bases. The sequencing here drew on peripheral blood, taken in a trial of Ad26.COV2.S vaccine versus placebo. This clonotype was obtained from a person aged 18-60 years who received the Ad26.COV2.S COVID-19 vaccine or a placebo. CDR3 region: CASSLDRNYGYTF. The DNA reads TGTGCCAGCAGCTTGGACAGGAACTATGGCTACACCTTC.